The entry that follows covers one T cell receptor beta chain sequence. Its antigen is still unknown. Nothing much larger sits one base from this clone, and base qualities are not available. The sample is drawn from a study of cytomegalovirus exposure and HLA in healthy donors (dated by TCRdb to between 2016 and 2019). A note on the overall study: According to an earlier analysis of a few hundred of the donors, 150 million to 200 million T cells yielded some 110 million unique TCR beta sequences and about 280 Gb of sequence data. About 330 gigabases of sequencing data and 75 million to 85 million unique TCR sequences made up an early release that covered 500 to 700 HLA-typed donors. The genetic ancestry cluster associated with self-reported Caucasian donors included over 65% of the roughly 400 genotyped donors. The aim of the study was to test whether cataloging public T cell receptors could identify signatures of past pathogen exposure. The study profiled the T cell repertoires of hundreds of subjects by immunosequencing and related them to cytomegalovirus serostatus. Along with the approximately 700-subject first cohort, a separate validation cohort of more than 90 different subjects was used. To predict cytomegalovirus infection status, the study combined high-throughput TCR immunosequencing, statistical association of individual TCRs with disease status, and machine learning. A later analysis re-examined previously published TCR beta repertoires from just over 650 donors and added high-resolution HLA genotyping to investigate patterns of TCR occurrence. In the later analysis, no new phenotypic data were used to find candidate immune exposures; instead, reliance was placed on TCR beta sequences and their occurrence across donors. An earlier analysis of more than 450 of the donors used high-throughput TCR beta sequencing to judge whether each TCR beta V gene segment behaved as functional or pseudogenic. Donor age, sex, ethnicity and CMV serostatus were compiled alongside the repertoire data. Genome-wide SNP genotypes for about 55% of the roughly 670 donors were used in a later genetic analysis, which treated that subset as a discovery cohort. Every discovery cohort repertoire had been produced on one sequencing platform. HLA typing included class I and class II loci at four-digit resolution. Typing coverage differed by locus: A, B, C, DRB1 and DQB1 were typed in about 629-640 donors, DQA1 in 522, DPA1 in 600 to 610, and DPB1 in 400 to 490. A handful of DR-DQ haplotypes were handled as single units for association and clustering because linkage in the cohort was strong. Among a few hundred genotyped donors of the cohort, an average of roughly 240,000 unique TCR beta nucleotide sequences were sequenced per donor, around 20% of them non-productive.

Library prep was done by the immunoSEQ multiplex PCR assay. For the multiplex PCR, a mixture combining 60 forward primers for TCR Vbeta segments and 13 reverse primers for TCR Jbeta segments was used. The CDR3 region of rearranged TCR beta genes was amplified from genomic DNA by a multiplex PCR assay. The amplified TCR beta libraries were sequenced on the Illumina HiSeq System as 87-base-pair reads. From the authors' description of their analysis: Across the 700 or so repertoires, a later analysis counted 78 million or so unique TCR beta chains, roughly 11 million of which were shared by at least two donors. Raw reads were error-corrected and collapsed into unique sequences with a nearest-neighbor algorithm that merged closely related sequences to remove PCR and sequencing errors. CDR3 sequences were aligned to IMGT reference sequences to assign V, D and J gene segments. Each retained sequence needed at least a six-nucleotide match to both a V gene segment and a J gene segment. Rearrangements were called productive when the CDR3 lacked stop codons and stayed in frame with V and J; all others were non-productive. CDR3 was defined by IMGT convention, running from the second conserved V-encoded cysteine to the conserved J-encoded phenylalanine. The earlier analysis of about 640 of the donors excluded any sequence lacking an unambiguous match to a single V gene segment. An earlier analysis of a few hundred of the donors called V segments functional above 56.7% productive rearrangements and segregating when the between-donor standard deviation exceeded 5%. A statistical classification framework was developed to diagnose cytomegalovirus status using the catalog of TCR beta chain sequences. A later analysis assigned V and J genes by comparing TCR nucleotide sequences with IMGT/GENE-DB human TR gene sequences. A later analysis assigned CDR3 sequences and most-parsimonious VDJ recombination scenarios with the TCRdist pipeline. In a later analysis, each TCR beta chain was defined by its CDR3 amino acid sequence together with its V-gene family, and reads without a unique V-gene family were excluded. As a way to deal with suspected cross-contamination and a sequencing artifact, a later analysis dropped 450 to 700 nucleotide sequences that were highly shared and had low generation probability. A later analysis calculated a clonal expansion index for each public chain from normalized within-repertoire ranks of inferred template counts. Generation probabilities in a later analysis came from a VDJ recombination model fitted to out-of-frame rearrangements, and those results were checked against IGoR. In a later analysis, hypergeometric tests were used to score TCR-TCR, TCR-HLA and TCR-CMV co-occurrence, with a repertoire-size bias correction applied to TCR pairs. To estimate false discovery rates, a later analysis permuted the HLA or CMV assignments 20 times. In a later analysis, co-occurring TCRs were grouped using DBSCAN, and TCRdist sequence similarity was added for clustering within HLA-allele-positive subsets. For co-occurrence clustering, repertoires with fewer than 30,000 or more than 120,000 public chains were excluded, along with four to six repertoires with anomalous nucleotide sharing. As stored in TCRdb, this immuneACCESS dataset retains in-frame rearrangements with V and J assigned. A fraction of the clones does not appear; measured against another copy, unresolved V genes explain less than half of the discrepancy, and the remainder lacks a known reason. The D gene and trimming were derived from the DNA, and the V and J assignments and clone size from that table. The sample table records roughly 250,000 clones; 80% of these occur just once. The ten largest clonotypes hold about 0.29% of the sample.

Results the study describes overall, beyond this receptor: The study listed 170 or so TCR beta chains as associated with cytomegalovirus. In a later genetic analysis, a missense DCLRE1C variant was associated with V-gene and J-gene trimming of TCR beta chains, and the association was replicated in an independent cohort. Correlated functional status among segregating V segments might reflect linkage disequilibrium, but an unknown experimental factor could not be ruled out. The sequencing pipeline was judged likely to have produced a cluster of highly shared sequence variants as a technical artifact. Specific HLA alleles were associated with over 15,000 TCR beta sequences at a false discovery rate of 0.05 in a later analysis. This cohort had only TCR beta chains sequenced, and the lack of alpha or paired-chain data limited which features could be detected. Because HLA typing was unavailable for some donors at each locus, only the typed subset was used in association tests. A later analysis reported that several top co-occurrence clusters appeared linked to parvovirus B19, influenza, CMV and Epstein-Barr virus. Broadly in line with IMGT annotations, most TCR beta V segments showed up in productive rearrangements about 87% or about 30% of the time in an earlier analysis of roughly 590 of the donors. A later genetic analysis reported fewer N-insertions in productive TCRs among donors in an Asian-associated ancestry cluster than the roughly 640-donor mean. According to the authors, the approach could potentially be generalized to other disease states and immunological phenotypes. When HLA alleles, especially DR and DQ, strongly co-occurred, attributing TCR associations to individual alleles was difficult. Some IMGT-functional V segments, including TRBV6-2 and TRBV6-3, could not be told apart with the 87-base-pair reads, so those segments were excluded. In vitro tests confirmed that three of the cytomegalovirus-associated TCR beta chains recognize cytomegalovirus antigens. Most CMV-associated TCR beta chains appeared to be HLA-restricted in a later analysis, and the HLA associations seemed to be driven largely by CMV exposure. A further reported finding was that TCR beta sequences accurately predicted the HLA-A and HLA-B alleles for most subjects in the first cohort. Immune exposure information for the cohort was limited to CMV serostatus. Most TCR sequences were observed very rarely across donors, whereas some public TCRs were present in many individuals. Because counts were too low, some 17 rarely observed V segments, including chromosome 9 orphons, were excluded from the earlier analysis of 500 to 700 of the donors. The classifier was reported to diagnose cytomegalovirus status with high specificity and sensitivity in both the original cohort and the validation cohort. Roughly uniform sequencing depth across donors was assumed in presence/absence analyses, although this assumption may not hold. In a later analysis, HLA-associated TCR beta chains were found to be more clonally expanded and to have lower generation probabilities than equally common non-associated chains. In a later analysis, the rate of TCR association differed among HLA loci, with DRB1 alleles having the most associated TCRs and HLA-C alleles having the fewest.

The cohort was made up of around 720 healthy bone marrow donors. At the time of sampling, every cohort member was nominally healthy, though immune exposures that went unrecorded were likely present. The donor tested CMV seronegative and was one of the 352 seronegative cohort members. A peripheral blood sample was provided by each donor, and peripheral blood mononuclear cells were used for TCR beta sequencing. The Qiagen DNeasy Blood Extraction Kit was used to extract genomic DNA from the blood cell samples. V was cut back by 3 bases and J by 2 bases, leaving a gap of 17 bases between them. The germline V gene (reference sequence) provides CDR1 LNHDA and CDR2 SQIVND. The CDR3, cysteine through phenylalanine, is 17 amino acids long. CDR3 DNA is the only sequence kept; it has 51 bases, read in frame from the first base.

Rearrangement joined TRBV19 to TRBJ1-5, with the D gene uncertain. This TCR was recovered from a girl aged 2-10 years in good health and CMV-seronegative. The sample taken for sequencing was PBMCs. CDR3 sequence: CASSIVPEPSGNQPQHF. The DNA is TGTGCCAGTAGTATCGTACCGGAGCCCTCGGGCAATCAGCCCCAGCATTTT.